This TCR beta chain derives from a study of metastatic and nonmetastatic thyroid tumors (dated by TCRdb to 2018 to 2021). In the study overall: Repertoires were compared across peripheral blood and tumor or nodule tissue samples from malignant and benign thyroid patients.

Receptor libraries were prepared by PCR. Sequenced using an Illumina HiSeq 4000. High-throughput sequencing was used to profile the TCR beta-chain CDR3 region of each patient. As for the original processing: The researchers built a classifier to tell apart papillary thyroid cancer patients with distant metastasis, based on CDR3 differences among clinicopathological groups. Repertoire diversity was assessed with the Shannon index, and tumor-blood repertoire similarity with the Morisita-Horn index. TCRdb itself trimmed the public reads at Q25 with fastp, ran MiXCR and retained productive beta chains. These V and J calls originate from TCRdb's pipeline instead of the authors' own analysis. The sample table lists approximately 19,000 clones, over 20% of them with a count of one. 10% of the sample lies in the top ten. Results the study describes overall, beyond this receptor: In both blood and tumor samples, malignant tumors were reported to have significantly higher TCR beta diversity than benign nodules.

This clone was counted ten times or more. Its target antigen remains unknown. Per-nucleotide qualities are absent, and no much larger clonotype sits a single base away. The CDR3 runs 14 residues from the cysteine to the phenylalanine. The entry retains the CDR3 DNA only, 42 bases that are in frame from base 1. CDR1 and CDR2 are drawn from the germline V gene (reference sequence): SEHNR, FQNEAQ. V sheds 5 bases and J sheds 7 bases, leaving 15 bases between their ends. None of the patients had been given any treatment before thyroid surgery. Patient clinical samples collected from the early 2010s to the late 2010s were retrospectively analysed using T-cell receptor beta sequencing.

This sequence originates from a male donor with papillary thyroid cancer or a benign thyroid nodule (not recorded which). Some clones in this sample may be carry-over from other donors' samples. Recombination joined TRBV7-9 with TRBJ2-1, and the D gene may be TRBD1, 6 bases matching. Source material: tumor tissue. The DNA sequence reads TGTGCCAGCAGCCGTGGACAGTCGGGAAATGAGCAGTTCTTC. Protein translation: CASSRGQSGNEQFF. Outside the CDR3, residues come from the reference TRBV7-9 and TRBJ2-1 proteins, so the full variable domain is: DTGVSQNPRHKITKRGQNVTFRCDPISEHNRLYWYRQTLGQGPEFLTYFQNEAQLEKSRLLSDRFSAERPKGSFSTLEIQRTEQGDSAMYLCASSRGQSGNEQFFGPGTRLTVL.